These T cell receptor beta chains were read from a single sample in a study of T-cell reconstitution after alpha-beta-depleted transplantation in children. TCRdb analysed the PCR reads with MiXCR anew, one entry per CDR3 protein. The data hold 300,000 to 350,000 distinct CDR3 sequences, with 23% observed a single time. The sequences come from PBMCs, mostly from graft donor cells, collected 180 days after TCRalphabeta/CD19-depleted stem cell transplant. The receptors come from a male patient aged 10-17 years who had a stem cell transplant for acute lymphoblastic leukemia, so the T cells may come from the graft donor. Both conserved end residues are part of each CDR3. Fields, in order: V gene, D gene, J gene, clone size, CDR3 protein, CDR3 DNA. D genes are given only for firm matches. A clone size is listed for some rows: how often the clone was seen (once, few, many), or a class if it is expanded.

>TRBV20-1|NA|TRBJ1-4|few
CSARTQGPGKLFF
TGCAGTGCTAGAACGCAGGGGCCCGGAAAACTGTTTTTT
>TRBV28|NA|TRBJ1-2|NA
CASSLEGRDGYTF
TGTGCCAGCAGTTTGGAGGGCAGGGATGGCTACACCTTC
>TRBV20-1|NA|TRBJ1-2|few
CTPQEGRRYGYTF
TGCACCCCTCAGGAGGGTAGAAGGTATGGCTACACCTTC
>TRBV7-2|TRBD2|TRBJ2-3|few
CASSLSTSGRLSYF
TGTGCCAGCAGCTTATCAACTAGCGGGAGACTAAGCTATTTT
>TRBV3-1|NA|TRBJ2-7|NA
CASSQDQLIRKDGFEQYF
TGTGCCAGCAGCCAAGACCAGCTTATCAGGAAGGACGGCTTCGAGCAGTACTTC
>TRBV11-2|TRBD1|TRBJ1-5|NA
CASSFGQGGQPQHF
TGTGCCAGCAGCTTCGGACAGGGTGGTCAGCCCCAGCATTTT
>TRBV18|TRBD1|TRBJ2-2|few
CASSPDRANTGELFF
TGTGCCAGCTCACCGGACAGGGCAAACACCGGGGAGCTGTTTTTT
>TRBV12-5|NA|TRBJ2-7|NA
CASGGIDSDEQYF
TGTGCTAGTGGTGGTATAGACAGTGACGAGCAGTACTTC
>TRBV5-1|TRBD2|TRBJ2-1|few
CASSREVPVTYNEQFF
TGCGCCAGCAGTCGGGAGGTCCCGGTTACCTACAATGAGCAGTTCTTC
>TRBV27|NA|TRBJ2-5|few
CASSLRRLRGQETQYF
TGTGCCAGCAGTTTAAGGAGACTAAGGGGACAAGAGACCCAGTACTTC
>TRBV18|NA|TRBJ2-6|few
CASSPLTGSGANVLTF
TGTGCCAGCTCACCACTAACCGGCTCTGGGGCCAACGTCCTGACTTTC
>TRBV3-1|NA|TRBJ2-5|NA
CASSQETDQETQYF
TGTGCCAGCAGCCAAGAAACGGATCAAGAGACCCAGTACTTC
>TRBV12-3/TRBV12-4|NA|TRBJ1-3|NA
CASLGVEGNTIYF
TGTGCCAGCCTGGGAGTAGAAGGAAACACCATATATTTT
>TRBV7-9|NA|TRBJ2-3|many
CASSLTGTDTQYF
TGTGCCAGCAGTCTGACAGGCACAGATACGCAGTATTTT
>TRBV6-6|NA|TRBJ1-4|few
CASRRWGEKLFF
TGTGCCAGCAGGAGATGGGGTGAAAAACTGTTTTTT
>TRBV24-1|TRBD1|TRBJ2-5|few
CATSNPTPDRAYQETQYF
TGTGCCACCAGCAATCCTACACCGGACAGGGCCTACCAAGAGACCCAGTACTTC
>TRBV5-1|TRBD2|TRBJ2-7|few
CASSFLTSTSGSYEQYF
TGCGCCAGCAGCTTCCTAACCTCGACTAGCGGGAGTTACGAGCAGTACTTC